This is a list of T cell receptor beta chains from one sample in a study of CD8+ T cells in alopecia areata. Produced via immunoSEQ multiplex PCR; TCRdb's table is partial and in-frame only. The sample holds around 120,000 clones; 35% to 45% are singletons and the top ten take roughly 3.2%. The sequenced sample consisted of CD4+ T cells sorted from blood. The receptor source for this set is a human donor with alopecia areata. Each CDR3 is given with its conserved first and last residue.

cdr3_aa	v_call	j_call
CASSQDSGAYNEQFF	TRBV4-2	TRBJ2-1
CAWSLQGSTEAFF	TRBV30	TRBJ1-1
CSVAHGSNQPQHF	TRBV29-1	TRBJ1-5
CASSNQLAGQETQYF	TRBV5-1	TRBJ2-5
CASSPRGQGKTNYGYTF	TRBV28	TRBJ1-2
CAWRTSGRYRLTGELFF	TRBV30	TRBJ2-2
CSANQNEQFF	TRBV20-1	TRBJ2-1
CASSFNPDTEAFF	TRBV5-1	TRBJ1-1
CASTSPVSHNEQFF	TRBV7-8	TRBJ2-1
CASIGTASNQPQHF	TRBV19	TRBJ1-5
CSAQYNEQFF	TRBV20-1	TRBJ2-1
CSAARDYEQYF	TRBV20-1	TRBJ2-7
CASSTLTGTQNTEAFF	TRBV7-9	TRBJ1-1
CASSQDMRDGYTF	TRBV4-3	TRBJ1-2
CASTLTYNSPLHF	TRBV2	TRBJ1-6
CATHRLGNYEQYF	TRBV6-5	TRBJ2-7
CASSYLGTQYF	TRBV6-5	TRBJ2-5
CSVEEQGGTEAFF	TRBV29-1	TRBJ1-1
CASSTWGADTDTQYF	TRBV18	TRBJ2-3
CASSLSGREQYF	TRBV28	TRBJ2-7
CASSFLTNLNTEAFF	TRBV7-9	TRBJ1-1
CASSAIAGGRGSTYNEQFF	TRBV6-4	TRBJ2-1
CASRGGLNTEAFF	TRBV28	TRBJ1-1
CSAQPGTALRF	TRBV29-1	TRBJ1-1
CASRRGSRYEQYF	TRBV5-6	TRBJ2-7
CASSASGTPPYEQYF	TRBV7-2	TRBJ2-7
CASSIQGAPGELFF	TRBV19	TRBJ2-2
CSVSQSSYEQYF	TRBV29-1	TRBJ2-7
CSVDRTLTVDGLTF	TRBV29-1	TRBJ2-6
CSIRVGGGNTIYF	TRBV29-1	TRBJ1-3
CASSWPPLAGWGTQYF	TRBV5-1	TRBJ2-3
CAWSAPSAGGPYEQYF	TRBV30	TRBJ2-7
CASRALTYEQYF	TRBV2	TRBJ2-7
CSVERDRGYEQYF	TRBV29-1	TRBJ2-7
CASRVRAHNSYEQYF	TRBV27	TRBJ2-7
CAISVTGTGGYTF	TRBV10-3	TRBJ1-2
CASSQGTSEQETQYF	TRBV4-3	TRBJ2-5
CASSTHNEQFF	TRBV19	TRBJ2-1
CASRDRGGLTEAFF	TRBV2	TRBJ1-1
CSVGESTDTQYF	TRBV29-1	TRBJ2-3
CASSQVGAGSADTQYF	TRBV4-1	TRBJ2-3
CSVDLPPAYNEQFF	TRBV29-1	TRBJ2-1
CASSDRSGTAGLDTQYF	TRBV9	TRBJ2-3
CASSTSGAAADTQYF	TRBV18	TRBJ2-3
CSVAREWTDTQYF	TRBV29-1	TRBJ2-3